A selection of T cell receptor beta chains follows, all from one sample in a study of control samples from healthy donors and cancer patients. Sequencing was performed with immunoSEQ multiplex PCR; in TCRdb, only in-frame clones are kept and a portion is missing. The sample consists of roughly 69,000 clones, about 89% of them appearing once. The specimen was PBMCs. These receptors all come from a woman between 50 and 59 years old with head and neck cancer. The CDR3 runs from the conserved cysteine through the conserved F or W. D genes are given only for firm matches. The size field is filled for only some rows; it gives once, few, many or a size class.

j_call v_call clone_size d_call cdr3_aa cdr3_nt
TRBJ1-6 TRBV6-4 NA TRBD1 CASSQTGNYNSPLHF TGTGCCAGCAGTCAGACAGGGAACTATAATTCACCCCTCCACTTT
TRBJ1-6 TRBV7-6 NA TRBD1 CASSYRWDRNSPLHF TGTGCCAGCAGCTATAGATGGGACAGAAATTCACCCCTCCACTTT
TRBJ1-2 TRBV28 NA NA CASSFPDRQIYGYTF TGTGCCAGCAGTTTCCCTGACAGGCAGATCTATGGCTACACCTTC
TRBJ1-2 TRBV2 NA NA CASSGTNYGYTF TGTGCCAGCAGCGGAACTAACTATGGCTACACCTTC
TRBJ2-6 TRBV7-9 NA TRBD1 CASSLAGQGAGGANVLTF TGTGCCAGCAGCTTAGCGGGACAGGGGGCAGGAGGGGCCAACGTCCTGACTTTC
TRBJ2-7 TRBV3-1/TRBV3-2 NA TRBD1 CASSQDGTGRGSRSAYEQYF TGTGCCAGCAGCCAAGATGGGACAGGGAGGGGAAGTAGGTCTGCCTACGAGCAGTACTTC
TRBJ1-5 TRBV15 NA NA CATSGTWGEGPQHF TGTGCCACCAGCGGTACGTGGGGCGAAGGGCCCCAGCATTTT
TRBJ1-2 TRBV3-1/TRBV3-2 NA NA CASSPLNRPNYGYTF TGTGCCAGCAGCCCCCTAAACAGGCCTAACTATGGCTACACCTTC
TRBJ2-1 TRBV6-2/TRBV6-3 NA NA CASSPRLGGTPYNEQFF TGTGCCAGCAGTCCCCGGTTAGGTGGGACTCCCTACAATGAGCAGTTCTTC
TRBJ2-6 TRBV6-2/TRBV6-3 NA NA CASSYMGGSSSGANVLTF TGTGCCAGCAGTTACATGGGGGGATCTAGCTCTGGGGCCAACGTCCTGACTTTC
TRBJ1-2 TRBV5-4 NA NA CASSRQQVQDGYTF TGTGCCAGCAGCCGGCAACAGGTACAGGATGGCTACACCTTC
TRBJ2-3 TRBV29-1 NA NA CSVEGQGLTTDTQYF TGCAGCGTTGAAGGGCAAGGACTAACCACAGATACGCAGTATTTT
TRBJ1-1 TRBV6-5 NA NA CASRLRGRNTEAFF TGTGCCAGCAGATTAAGAGGACGGAACACTGAAGCTTTCTTT
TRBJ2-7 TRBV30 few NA CAWSGTQGPYF TGTGCCTGGAGTGGGACCCAGGGACCGTACTTC
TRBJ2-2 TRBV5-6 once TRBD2 CASSLAGGSAELFF TGTGCCAGCAGCTTGGCCGGGGGGAGCGCGGAGCTGTTTTTT
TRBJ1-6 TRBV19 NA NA CASSIDPDSPLHF TGTGCCAGTAGTATTGACCCGGATTCACCCCTCCACTTT
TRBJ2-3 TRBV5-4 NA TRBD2 CASSPDGNGLAGTDTQYF TGTGCCAGCAGCCCTGACGGTAATGGACTAGCGGGCACAGATACGCAGTATTTT
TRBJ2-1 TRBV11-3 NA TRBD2 CASSASGGPNNEQFF TGTGCCAGCAGCGCTAGCGGGGGGCCAAACAATGAGCAGTTCTTC
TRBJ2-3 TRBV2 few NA CASSEGTPPTDTQYF TGTGCCAGCAGTGAGGGGACACCCCCCACAGATACGCAGTATTTT
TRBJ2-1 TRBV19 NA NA CASSTVWGDYNEQFF TGTGCCAGTAGTACGGTTTGGGGCGACTACAATGAGCAGTTCTTC
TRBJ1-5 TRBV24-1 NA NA CATSDPGQGNQPQHF TGTGCCACCAGTGACCCAGGGCAGGGCAATCAGCCCCAGCATTTT
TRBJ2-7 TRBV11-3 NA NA CASTQLGCFPYGCYYEQYF TGTGCCAGCACCCAACTCGGTTGTTTCCCTTATGGCTGTTACTACGAGCAGTACTTC
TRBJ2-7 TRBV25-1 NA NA CASSGGPGEQYF TGTGCCAGCAGTGGGGGTCCCGGCGAGCAGTACTTC
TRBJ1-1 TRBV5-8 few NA CASSFWRRQPNTEAFF TGTGCCAGCAGCTTCTGGAGGCGACAGCCGAACACTGAAGCTTTCTTT
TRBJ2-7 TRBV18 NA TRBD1 CASSPDRGEQYF TGTGCCAGCTCACCGGACAGGGGCGAGCAGTACTTC
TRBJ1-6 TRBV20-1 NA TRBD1 CSASFLTGGNSPLHF TGCAGTGCTAGTTTTTTGACAGGGGGAAACTCACCCCTCCACTTT
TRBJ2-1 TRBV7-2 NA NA CASSRAYTGYNEQFF TGTGCCAGCAGCCGGGCGTACACAGGCTACAATGAGCAGTTCTTC
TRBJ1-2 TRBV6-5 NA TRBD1 CASTLTGGGNYGYTF TGTGCCAGCACCCTAACAGGGGGAGGAAACTATGGCTACACCTTC
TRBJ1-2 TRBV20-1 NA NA CSASGRAPDRKDGYTF TGCAGTGCTAGTGGACGTGCGCCGGACAGAAAGGATGGCTACACCTTC
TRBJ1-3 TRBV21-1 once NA CASSKGRRKPGNTIYF TGTGCCAGCAGCAAAGGGAGAAGGAAACCTGGAAACACCATATATTTT
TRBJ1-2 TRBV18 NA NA CASSPQSLTNSNYGYTF TGTGCCAGCTCACCACAAAGTCTTACTAACTCGAACTATGGCTACACCTTC
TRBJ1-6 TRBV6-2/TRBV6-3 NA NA CASSPRGPASPNSPLHF TGTGCCAGCAGCCCACGGGGGCCGGCCTCCCCCAATTCACCCCTCCACTTT
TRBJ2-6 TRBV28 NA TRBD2 CASRSHGGGGANVLTF TGTGCCAGCAGGAGCCACGGGGGGGGTGGGGCCAACGTCCTGACTTTC
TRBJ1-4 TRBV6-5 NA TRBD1 CASSRGGRTEKLFF TGTGCCAGCAGTCGAGGGGGCCGAACTGAAAAACTGTTTTTT
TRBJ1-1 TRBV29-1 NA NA CSAVRGPGRTEAFF TGCAGCGCCGTGCGGGGCCCGGGGAGGACTGAAGCTTTCTTT
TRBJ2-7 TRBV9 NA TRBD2 CASSAAGTSDYEQYF TGTGCCAGCAGCGCCGCCGGGACTAGCGACTACGAGCAGTACTTC
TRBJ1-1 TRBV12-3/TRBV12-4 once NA CASGRDPNTEAFF TGTGCCTCGGGGAGGGACCCGAACACTGAAGCTTTTTTT
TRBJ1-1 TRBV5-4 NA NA CASSLSLHVDTEAFF TGTGCCAGCAGCTTGTCCCTACATGTGGACACTGAAGCTTTCTTT
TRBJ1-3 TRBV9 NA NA CASSVGNSLSGNTIYF TGTGCCAGCAGCGTTGGTAACTCCCTCTCTGGAAACACCATATATTTT
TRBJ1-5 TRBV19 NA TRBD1 CASRQSAGTADQPQHF TGTGCCAGTAGACAAAGCGCCGGGACAGCGGATCAGCCCCAGCATTTT
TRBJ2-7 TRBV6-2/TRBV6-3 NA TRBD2 CASSPSGGGEDEQYF TGTGCCAGCAGCCCTTCGGGCGGGGGGGAGGACGAGCAGTACTTC
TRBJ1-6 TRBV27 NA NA CASKGAGGGSPLHF TGTGCCAGCAAAGGCGCGGGGGGCGGTTCACCCCTCCACTTT
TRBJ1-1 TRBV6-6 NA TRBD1 CASTGTGLNTEAFF TGTGCCAGTACCGGGACAGGTTTGAACACTGAAGCTTTCTTT
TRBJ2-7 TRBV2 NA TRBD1 CATLRDRGERNEQYF TGTGCAACACTCCGGGACAGGGGAGAGAGGAACGAGCAGTACTTC